A selection of T cell receptor beta chains follows, all from one sample in a study of T cell responses to AZD1222 COVID-19 vaccine. Data came from immunoSEQ multiplex PCR; TCRdb stores just in-frame clones and leaves some out. The data hold some 160,000 clones, with 80% to 95% observed a single time. The source material was peripheral blood, sampled on day 0 of AZD1222 vaccination. The origin of the receptors is an adult in good health. The CDR3 runs from the conserved cysteine through the conserved F or W. The D gene is left open where the match is weak. Not every row has a clone size; where given, it reads once, few, many or a size class.

D	V	J	size	CDR3	DNA
TRBD2	TRBV6-5	TRBJ2-1	.	CASSYDRGAYNEQFF	TGTGCCAGCAGTTACGACCGGGGGGCCTACAATGAGCAGTTCTTC
.	TRBV18	TRBJ1-2	once	CASSPNYGYTF	TGTGCCAGCTCACCCAACTATGGCTACACCTTC
.	TRBV11-3	TRBJ2-7	.	CASSLRGGSSYEQYF	TGTGCCAGCAGCTTAAGGGGCGGTAGCTCCTACGAGCAGTACTTC
TRBD2	TRBV5-6	TRBJ2-3	once	CASSRDRGGIVRSTDTQYF	TGTGCCAGCTCAAGGGATCGCGGGGGGATTGTTCGTAGCACAGATACGCAGTATTTT
.	TRBV6-2/TRBV6-3	TRBJ2-7	.	CASSSGTSTYEQYF	TGTGCCAGCAGTTCCGGGACAAGTACCTACGAGCAGTACTTC
TRBD1	TRBV6-5	TRBJ1-1	.	CASSRYSGTASGAFF	TGTGCCAGCAGCCGATATTCCGGGACAGCGAGCGGAGCTTTCTTT
.	TRBV11-2	TRBJ1-2	.	CASSLGGIRRDGYTF	TGTGCCAGCAGCTTAGGGGGGATTCGACGGGATGGCTACACCTTC
.	TRBV2	TRBJ2-5	.	CASSSLQGGETQYF	TGTGCCAGCAGTTCCCTTCAGGGCGGGGAGACCCAGTACTTC
TRBD2	TRBV7-6	TRBJ2-1	.	CASSLTWQGTGGWNEQFF	TGTGCCAGCAGCCTCACGTGGCAGGGGACGGGAGGGTGGAATGAGCAGTTCTTC
.	TRBV11-1	TRBJ2-3	.	CASSLRQLSTDTQYF	TGTGCCAGCAGCTTACGACAGCTCAGCACAGATACGCAGTATTTT
TRBD2	TRBV19	TRBJ2-1	few	CASSMVAGEYNEQFF	TGTGCCAGTAGTATGGTAGCGGGGGAATACAATGAGCAGTTCTTC
.	TRBV20-1	TRBJ1-2	.	CSASVAGDYGYTF	TGCAGTGCTAGTGTGGCGGGAGACTATGGCTACACCTTC
.	TRBV2	TRBJ1-1	.	CASPSMHGLDTEAFF	TGTGCCAGCCCCAGCATGCACGGCTTGGACACTGAAGCTTTCTTT
.	TRBV9	TRBJ1-3	.	CASSEHRVRGNTIYF	TGTGCCAGCAGCGAGCACAGGGTTCGTGGAAACACCATATATTTT
.	TRBV7-2	TRBJ1-5	.	CASSLLPGSNQPQHF	TGTGCCAGCAGCTTACTCCCAGGGAGCAATCAGCCCCAGCATTTT
.	TRBV7-2	TRBJ1-5	.	CASSPTLANQPQHF	TGTGCCAGCAGCCCTACGTTAGCCAATCAGCCCCAGCATTTT
.	TRBV16	TRBJ2-5	.	CASSQFRDTKTQYF	TGTGCCAGCAGCCAATTCCGGGACACCAAGACCCAGTACTTC
.	TRBV9	TRBJ2-6	.	CASSDRSYSGANVLTF	TGTGCCAGCAGCGACAGGAGTTACTCTGGGGCCAACGTCCTGACTTTC
.	TRBV18	TRBJ2-7	.	CASSTERLGEQYF	TGTGCCAGCTCTACTGAAAGGTTAGGAGAGCAGTACTTC
.	TRBV11-2	TRBJ1-1	once	CASSLVEGGTEAFF	TGTGCCAGCAGCTTAGTGGAGGGCGGCACTGAAGCTTTCTTT
.	TRBV21-1	TRBJ1-5	.	CASSKHRPRPQHF	TGTGCCAGCAGCAAACACAGGCCACGGCCCCAGCATTTT
.	TRBV19	TRBJ1-2	.	CASKTQGSGGYTF	TGTGCCAGTAAAACACAGGGTTCCGGCGGCTACACCTTC
TRBD2	TRBV6-6	TRBJ2-2	.	CASRRTGGVLEELFF	TGTGCCAGCAGGCGTACGGGGGGGGTCCTTGAAGAGCTGTTTTTT
.	TRBV4-3	TRBJ2-2	.	CASSKKVPGTGELFF	TGCGCCAGCAGCAAAAAGGTCCCGGGAACCGGGGAGCTGTTTTTT
.	TRBV11-2	TRBJ1-2	.	CASSGPDTIPGYTF	TGTGCCAGCAGCGGTCCAGACACTATACCTGGCTACACCTTC
.	TRBV2	TRBJ1-2	.	CASNGRVNYGYTF	TGTGCCAGCAATGGCAGGGTTAACTATGGCTACACCTTC
.	TRBV3-1/TRBV3-2	TRBJ2-3	once	CASSRTFIDTQYF	TGTGCCAGCAGCCGAACCTTTATAGATACGCAGTATTTT
TRBD1	TRBV5-7	TRBJ1-5	.	CASSLGQGRNQPQHF	TGTGCCAGCAGCTTGGGACAGGGCAGAAATCAGCCCCAGCATTTT
TRBD1	TRBV14	TRBJ1-1	.	CASSQGVRGQGETEAFF	TGTGCCAGCAGCCAAGGGGTTAGGGGACAGGGGGAGACTGAAGCTTTCTTT
.	TRBV2	TRBJ2-5	.	CASKRGSFETQYF	TGTGCCAGCAAAAGAGGATCGTTCGAGACCCAGTACTTC
.	TRBV7-9	TRBJ1-1	.	CASSLQENTEAFF	TGTGCCAGCAGCTTACAGGAGAACACTGAAGCTTTCTTT
.	TRBV27	TRBJ2-3	.	CASTLRGGALVDTQYF	TGTGCCAGCACCCTAAGGGGGGGGGCCTTAGTAGATACGCAGTATTTT
.	TRBV11-3	TRBJ1-1	.	CASSAGPGDNTEAFF	TGTGCCAGCAGCGCCGGACCGGGGGATAACACTGAAGCTTTCTTT
.	TRBV6-5	TRBJ1-1	.	CASRQERTEAFF	TGTGCCAGCAGGCAGGAGCGCACTGAAGCTTTCTTT
TRBD1	TRBV4-1	TRBJ1-6	.	CASSQIDRENSPLHF	TGCGCCAGCAGCCAAATCGACAGGGAGAATTCACCCCTCCACTTT